The TCR beta chain described here comes from a study of early T cells in non-severe SARS-CoV-2 infection. Via MiXCR, TCRdb re-called the 5' RACE reads, giving one row per CDR3 protein. The table has under 30,000 distinct CDR3 sequences, 4% to 5.5% seen once. This clonotype was seen ten or more times. The TCR comes from an adult who was a healthcare worker with PCR-confirmed SARS-CoV-2 infection or an uninfected control (not recorded which). The sample consisted of whole blood.

The CDR3 spells CASSLGENTEAFF. CDR3 nucleotides: TGTGCCAGCAGCTTAGGCGAGAACACTGAAGCTTTCTTT. The chain combines TRBV7-6 with TRBJ1-1; D ambiguous. Trimming left V 1 base short and J 1 base short, with 4 bases between. The CDR3 is 13 amino acids. The germline V gene has CDR1 SGHVS and CDR2 FNYEAQ.